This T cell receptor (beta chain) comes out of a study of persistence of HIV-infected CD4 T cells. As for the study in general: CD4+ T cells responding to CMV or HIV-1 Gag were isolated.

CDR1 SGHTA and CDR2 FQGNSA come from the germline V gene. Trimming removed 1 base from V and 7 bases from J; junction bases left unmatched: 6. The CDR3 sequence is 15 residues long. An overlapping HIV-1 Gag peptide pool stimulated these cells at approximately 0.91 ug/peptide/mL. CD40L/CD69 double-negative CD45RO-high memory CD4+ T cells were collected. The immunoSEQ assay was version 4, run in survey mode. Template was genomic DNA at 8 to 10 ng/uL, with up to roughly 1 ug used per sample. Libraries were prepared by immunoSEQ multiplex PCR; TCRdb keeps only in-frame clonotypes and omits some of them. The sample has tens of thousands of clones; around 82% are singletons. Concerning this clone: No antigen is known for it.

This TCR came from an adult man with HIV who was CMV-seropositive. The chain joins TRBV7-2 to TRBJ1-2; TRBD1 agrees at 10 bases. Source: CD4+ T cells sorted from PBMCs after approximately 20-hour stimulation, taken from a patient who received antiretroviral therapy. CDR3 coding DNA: TGTGCCAGCAGCTTAGTAGCGACAGGGGGCTCTGGCTACACCTTC. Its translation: CASSLVATGGSGYTF.